The rows below give T cell receptor beta chains drawn from one sample of a study of identical twins. Using its own MiXCR run on the 5' RACE reads, TCRdb lists one record per CDR3 protein. The table records 500,000 to 700,000 distinct CDR3 sequences, around 7.5% of them present only once. The same specimen was also included in a second study, on yellow fever vaccine responses in identical twins.

Material: PBMCs. All receptors come from a woman between 18 and 29 years old in good health. The CDR3 runs from the conserved cysteine through the conserved F or W. Fields, in order: D gene, J gene, clone size, V gene, CDR3 DNA, CDR3 protein. D genes are given only for firm matches. Clone size is given for some rows only: seen once, a few or many times, or a class if the clone is expanded.

>-|TRBJ1-4|many|TRBV12-3/TRBV12-4
TGTGCCAGCAGTTTTTTTTGGGATGAAAAACTGTTTTTT
CASSFFWDEKLFF
>-|TRBJ2-3|few|TRBV29-1
TGCAGCGCCCCAACCGACGGGACTTTCACAGATACGCAGTATTTT
CSAPTDGTFTDTQYF
>-|TRBJ2-2|-|TRBV18
TGTGCCAGCTCACCACCCCGGGCGGGGACCGGGGAGCTGTTTTTT
CASSPPRAGTGELFF
>TRBD2|TRBJ2-3|many|TRBV20-1
TGCAGTGCCTACTGGACTAGCGGGGGGGAGGGTCGGTATTTT
CSAYWTSGGEGRYF
>-|TRBJ1-1|few|TRBV20-1
TGCAGCCCATGGGGGAGCGACACTGAAGCTTTCTTT
CSPWGSDTEAFF
>-|TRBJ2-3|many|TRBV6-2/TRBV6-3
TGTGCCAGCACCAAGGGACTCATGTACACAGATACGCAGTATTTT
CASTKGLMYTDTQYF
>-|TRBJ2-3|few|TRBV28
TGTGCCAGCAGTCTAGGTTTGCCCGGAGATACGCAGTATTTT
CASSLGLPGDTQYF
>-|TRBJ2-1|-|TRBV28
TGTGCCAGCAGTTTAGAGGAGGGGGCGCTTCTCAATGAGCAGTTCTTC
CASSLEEGALLNEQFF
>TRBD2|TRBJ2-2|many|TRBV3-1
TGTGCCAGCAGCAAGACTAGCGGGAGCGGGGAGCTGTTTTTT
CASSKTSGSGELFF
>TRBD1|TRBJ2-1|-|TRBV25-1
TGTGCCAGCAATGCCCGGGACAGCTCCTACAATGAGCAGTTCTTC
CASNARDSSYNEQFF
>-|TRBJ1-3|many|TRBV15
TGTGCCACCAGCAGAGGTGGGACTGGAAACACCATATATTTT
CATSRGGTGNTIYF
>-|TRBJ2-1|-|TRBV2
TGTGCCAGCAGCCACCCGGGTGAGCAGTTCTTC
CASSHPGEQFF
>-|TRBJ2-7|many|TRBV12-3/TRBV12-4
TGTGCCAGCAGTCCAGCCAGGGGGGCCCCCTCGTACGAGCAGTACTTC
CASSPARGAPSYEQYF
>TRBD1|TRBJ2-6|few|TRBV27
TGTGCCAGCATCGGACAGGACCAAAACTCTGGGGCCAACGTCCTGACTTTC
CASIGQDQNSGANVLTF
>-|TRBJ2-4|-|TRBV6-1
TGTGCCAGCTCACCGGGGGCGATAGCCAAAAACATTCAGTACTTC
CASSPGAIAKNIQYF
>TRBD1|TRBJ1-1|-|TRBV29-1
TGCAGCGTTTCTGGACAGGAGAACACTGAAGCTTTCTTT
CSVSGQENTEAFF
>TRBD2|TRBJ2-1|many|TRBV5-1
TGCGCCAGCAGCGCGGGACTAACGAACTACAATGAGCAGTTCTTC
CASSAGLTNYNEQFF
>TRBD1|TRBJ2-3|few|TRBV12-3/TRBV12-4
TGTGCCAGCAAGGGGACAGGGGGGACAGATACGCAGTATTTT
CASKGTGGTDTQYF
>-|TRBJ2-6|few|TRBV5-1
TGCGCCAGCAGCTTGGGTGACTCTGGGGCCAACGTCCTGACTTTC
CASSLGDSGANVLTF
>-|TRBJ1-3|-|TRBV10-3
TGTGCCATCAGTGAGGGTGGAGCCTACTCTGGAAACACCATATATTTT
CAISEGGAYSGNTIYF
>-|TRBJ2-3|few|TRBV6-2/TRBV6-3
TGTGCCAGCATCAAGGGGCGGGACACCCGAATGGTCACAGATACGCAGTATTTT
CASIKGRDTRMVTDTQYF
>-|TRBJ2-7|many|TRBV9
TGTGCCAGCAGCGTAGCACCTAACGGCGACGAGCAGTACTTC
CASSVAPNGDEQYF
>TRBD2|TRBJ2-3|many|TRBV24-1
TGTGCCACCAGTGACCCCGCTGGGGGGGCAGATACGCAGTATTTT
CATSDPAGGADTQYF
>TRBD1|TRBJ1-5|-|TRBV6-5
TGTGCCAGCAGTTACTCGGGGACAGGGCCCTATAGCAATCAGCCCCAGCATTTT
CASSYSGTGPYSNQPQHF
>-|TRBJ1-1|many|TRBV5-1
TGCGCCAGCAGCGTTGGGGGCATGGGGACTGAAGCTTTCTTT
CASSVGGMGTEAFF
>-|TRBJ2-7|many|TRBV15
TGTGCCACCAGCAGAGTCCTAGATACGTACGAGCAGTACTTC
CATSRVLDTYEQYF
>-|TRBJ1-2|many|TRBV6-5
TGTGCCAGCAGTTACGGAGGTTTGGGCTACACCTTC
CASSYGGLGYTF
>TRBD2|TRBJ2-3|few|TRBV4-2
TGTGCCAGCAGCCAGCCGGCGGGGGGGCGGACCCTTACAGATACGCAGTATTTT
CASSQPAGGRTLTDTQYF
>-|TRBJ2-5|many|TRBV7-9
TGTGCCAGCAGCTTAGAGGCCAGACAAGAGACCCAGTACTTC
CASSLEARQETQYF
>-|TRBJ2-7|few|TRBV12-3/TRBV12-4
TGTGCCAGCAGGTACCACGCCTACGAGCAGTACTTC
CASRYHAYEQYF
>TRBD1|TRBJ1-5|few|TRBV20-1
TGCAGTGCTAGAGGCCCCCGAGGGACAGGGCTTATACAGCCCCAGCATTTT
CSARGPRGTGLIQPQHF
>TRBD1|TRBJ1-1|many|TRBV6-6
TGTGCCAGCCGAGGGGGCGTAGGGACTGAAGCTTTCTTT
CASRGGVGTEAFF
>TRBD2|TRBJ2-1|many|TRBV24-1
TGTGCCACCGCGCGGGGGGGTGAGCAGTTCTTC
CATARGGEQFF
>-|TRBJ2-2|-|TRBV3-1
TGTGCCTGCAGCCAACAGGGAGCGGGGATCACCGGGGAGCTGTTTTTT
CACSQQGAGITGELFF
>TRBD2|TRBJ2-1|many|TRBV5-1
TGCGCCAGCAGCTTGGCCCCCAGCGGGAGGTACAATGAGCAGTTCTTC
CASSLAPSGRYNEQFF
>TRBD1|TRBJ2-3|few|TRBV9
TGTGCCAGCAGCGCCGGGACAGGCACAGATACGCAGTATTTT
CASSAGTGTDTQYF
>-|TRBJ1-1|few|TRBV4-2
TGTGCCAGCAGCCAAGGTCTTGGGGTTACTGAAGCTTTCTTT
CASSQGLGVTEAFF
>-|TRBJ1-1|many|TRBV25-1
TGTGCCAGCAGGCCCAGGGTCTCAGGGGCTGAAGCTTTCTTT
CASRPRVSGAEAFF
>-|TRBJ1-2|few|TRBV7-9
TGTGCCAGTGTAGGGACTAACTATGGCTACACCTTC
CASVGTNYGYTF
>-|TRBJ2-7|many|TRBV28
TGTGCCAGCAGTTTACCGGTTCTAGCCGGCTCTGTCTCCTACGAGCAGTACTTC
CASSLPVLAGSVSYEQYF
>TRBD1|TRBJ2-3|-|TRBV12-3/TRBV12-4
TGTGCCAGCAGTACTCCGGGACAGGGAGGAGATACGCAGTATTTT
CASSTPGQGGDTQYF
>-|TRBJ2-1|many|TRBV9
TGTGCCAGCAGCCCTCGAGGGGGGGAAGGCATAAATGAGCAGTTCTTC
CASSPRGGEGINEQFF
>-|TRBJ2-1|-|TRBV6-1
TGTGCCAGCAGTGTTTCGTTCGCTGAGCAGTTCTTC
CASSVSFAEQFF
>-|TRBJ2-1|-|TRBV19
TGTGCCAGTAGTATAGGAGGGTCTAACAATGAGCAGTTCTTC
CASSIGGSNNEQFF
>TRBD2|TRBJ2-1|few|TRBV6-6
TGTGCCAGCAGTTCTAGCGGGAGGGTTGAGCAGTTCTTC
CASSSSGRVEQFF
>-|TRBJ2-5|few|TRBV21-1
TGTGCCAGCAGCAAAGGAGAACAAGAGACCCAGTACTTC
CASSKGEQETQYF
>-|TRBJ1-5|few|TRBV2
TGTGCCAGCAGTGACAGGACTAGCAATCAGCCCCAGCATTTT
CASSDRTSNQPQHF
>-|TRBJ2-1|many|TRBV29-1
TGCAGCGTTGCGATGACGTATGGAAATGAGCAGTTCTTC
CSVAMTYGNEQFF
>-|TRBJ2-2|few|TRBV2
TGTGCCAGCGAAGCCCCGAGGGGGGGCACCGGGGAGCTGTTTTTT
CASEAPRGGTGELFF
>-|TRBJ2-3|few|TRBV5-5
TGTGCCAGCAGCCAACCCAAGACAGAGTTCACAGATACGCAGTATTTT
CASSQPKTEFTDTQYF
>-|TRBJ2-7|many|TRBV20-1
TGCAGTGCTAGCGGCTACGACTACGAGCAGTACTTC
CSASGYDYEQYF
>TRBD2|TRBJ2-7|-|TRBV28
TGTGCCAGCAGTGGACTAGGGTCCGCACCCTACGAGCAGTACTTC
CASSGLGSAPYEQYF
>TRBD1|TRBJ2-1|many|TRBV29-1
TGCAGCGCTTCTAGACAGGGGCTTTACAATGAGCAGTTCTTC
CSASRQGLYNEQFF
>-|TRBJ1-2|-|TRBV5-6
TGTGCCAGCAGCGACCGCCGGTACTATGGCTACACCTTC
CASSDRRYYGYTF
>-|TRBJ1-4|few|TRBV10-3
TGTGCCACCCGGACGGACGGCATTGAAAAACTGTTTTTT
CATRTDGIEKLFF